This record concerns one T cell receptor beta chain sequence. The CDR3 has 14 amino acids. The germline V and J ends were trimmed by 0 bases and 3 bases, with 6 bases remaining between them. Germline lookup yields CDR1 SGDLS and CDR2 YYNGEE. The sample originates from a study of blood T cell repertoires in COVID-19. Study overall: Sites in the United States, Italy and Spain provided acute and convalescent COVID-19 samples. From T cells, B-cell-depleted T cells, or PBMCs came the material, which was cDNA or gDNA.

Seattle researchers signed up patients amid active infection and tracked them longitudinally. Profiled with immunoSEQ multiplex PCR; TCRdb holds only in-frame clones, not every one. The repertoire has 300,000 to 400,000 clones, over 70% of them found once; the top ten carry about 6%. The sample was peripheral blood. The chain couples TRBV9 to TRBJ2-2; D may be TRBD2 (5 bases). This clonotype was sampled from a woman aged 50 to 60 with COVID-19, enrolled during active disease. CDR3 sequence reads: CASSVAGYTGELFF. The CDR3 DNA reads as TGTGCCAGCAGCGTAGCGGGGTACACCGGGGAGCTGTTTTTT.